These 23 T cell receptor beta chains were sequenced from one sample in a study of radiotherapy plus CTLA-4 blockade in lung cancer. Sequenced by immunoSEQ multiplex PCR; TCRdb stores in-frame clones only, minus some. The repertoire has some 66,000 clones, around four fifths of them found once; the top ten carry less than 5%. Material: peripheral blood, obtained from a patient treated with radiotherapy plus ipilimumab. Every receptor here comes from a human donor with non-small cell lung cancer who had a partial response to radiotherapy plus ipilimumab.

The genes are TRBV21-1 and TRBJ1-2; whether TRBD1, the table's D call, matches the DNA was not checked. TRBV21-1 is a known pseudogene. This CDR3 has 14 amino acids. The DNA of the CDR3 is TGTGCCAGCATCCTACAGGGGAAGGCGGGTGGCTACACCTTC. This translates into CASILQGKAGGYTF.

The gene calls are TRBV30 and TRBJ1-1, with TRBD1 identical over 8 bases. This CDR3 has 16 amino acids. V shed 1 base and J 4 bases; nucleotides not matched to a gene: 11. Per germline, CDR1 GTSNPN and CDR2 SVGIG (reference sequence). The DNA of the CDR3 is TGTGCCTGGAGTGGCCCGCCAGGGGGCCGCGTCACTGAAGCTTTCTTT. This translates into CAWSGPPGGRVTEAFF.

The gene calls are TRBV30 and TRBJ1-2; 7 positions agree with TRBD1. The CDR3 covers 14 residues. With V trimmed by 4 bases and J by 4 bases, 9 bases remained unmatched. CDR1 is GTSNPN and CDR2 is SVGIG in the germline V gene (reference sequence). The CDR3 nucleotides are TGTGCCTGGACTCCCCAGGGGGGACCCTATGGCTACACCTTC. Amino acid sequence: CAWTPQGGPYGYTF. Full variable domain (remainder filled in from reference TRBV30 and TRBJ1-2): SQTIHQWPATLVQPVGSPLSLECTVEGTSNPNLYWYRQAAGRGLQLLFYSVGIGQISSEVPQNLSASRPQDRQFILSSKKLLLSDSGFYLCAWTPQGGPYGYTFGSGTRLTVV.

The chain has TRBV27 and TRBJ2-1, with 11 bases matching TRBD2. V shed 5 bases, J shed 10 bases, and the junction held 16 bases outside the gene matches. Looked up from germline, CDR1 is MNHEY and CDR2 is SMNVEV (reference sequence). The CDR3 covers 17 residues. The CDR3: CASSPLPSGRRLGEQFF. The CDR3 nucleotides are TGTGCCAGCAGTCCCCTTCCTAGCGGGAGGAGGTTGGGAGAGCAGTTCTTC.

This chain uses TRBV19 with TRBJ2-2; the match to TRBD2 covers 10 bases. This CDR3 has 16 residues. Germline values: CDR1 LNHDA, CDR2 SQIVND (reference sequence). V dropped 3 bases and J dropped 6; count of bases not matched to a gene: 7. The CDR3: CASSIRTSGAPGELFF. The CDR3 nucleotides read TGTGCCAGTAGTATCCGAACTAGCGGGGCCCCCGGGGAGCTGTTTTTT.

This chain links TRBV5-8 with TRBJ2-3; 13 nucleotides align to TRBD2. Germline CDR1 and CDR2: SGHTS and YDEGEE. With 1 base clipped from V and 3 bases from J, the junction kept 2 bases outside the gene matches. This CDR3 spans 16 amino acids. The CDR3 coding sequence is TGTGCCAGCAGCTTGAGGACTAGCGGGAGAACAGATACGCAGTATTTT. Its translation: CASSLRTSGRTDTQYF.

This clone was observed a few times. The V call is TRBV30, the J call TRBJ2-5, with 14 bases that match TRBD2. Trimming removed 6 bases from V and 5 bases from J; junction bases left unmatched: 5. This CDR3 has 14 amino acids. Germline loops: CDR1 GTSNPN, CDR2 SVGIG (reference sequence). CDR3 sequence (DNA): TGTGCCTGCGGACTAGCGGGAGGACGGGAGACCCAGTACTTC. Translating it yields CACGLAGGRETQYF.

The V and J genes are TRBV11-2 and TRBJ2-7, with TRBD2 identical over 8 bases. The ends lost 2 bases at V and 2 bases at J; junction bases unmatched: 5. Germline assignment: CDR1 SGHAT and CDR2 FQNNGV. The CDR3 covers 15 residues. The CDR3 nucleotides read TGTGCCAGCAGCTTACCGACTAGCGTAGCCTACGAGCAGTACTTC. As protein: CASSLPTSVAYEQYF.

With regard to this clone: Other DNA sequences in this specimen translate into the identical CDR3. V and J are TRBV14 and TRBJ2-5; no definite D call. The CDR3 loop spans 13 amino acids. V was pared by 4 bases and J by 1 base, with 7 bases between. Germline V gene lookup returns CDR1 SGHDN and CDR2 FVKESK. The chain's CDR3 is CASSLLAQETQYF. In DNA, the CDR3 is TGTGCCAGCAGCCTCTTAGCCCAAGAGACCCAGTACTTC.

This clone was detected a few times. J is TRBJ1-2 and V is TRBV6-6, with a possible D match to TRBD1 (6 bases). V was pared by 2 bases and J by 2 bases, with 12 bases between. The CDR3 contains 15 residues. In germline, CDR1 is MNHNY, CDR2 SVGAGI (reference sequence). The CDR3 here is CASSYPGRGNYGYTF. CDR3 DNA: TGTGCCAGCAGTTACCCGGGCAGGGGAAACTATGGCTACACCTTC.

The chain links TRBV12-5 to TRBJ2-7; 7 nucleotides align to TRBD2. The CDR3 totals 12 residues. Germline CDR1 LGHNT, CDR2 FRNRAP. The CDR3 region is CGGEGAGHEQYF. For the CDR3, the DNA is TGTGGGGGGGAGGGAGCAGGCCACGAGCAGTACTTC. The complete variable domain, with remaining parts taken from reference TRBV12-5 and TRBJ2-7, reads DARVTQTPRHKVTEMGQEVTMRCQPILGHNTVFWYRQTMMQGLELLAYFRNRAPLDDSGMPKDRFSAEMPDATLATLKIQPSEPRDSAVYFCGGEGAGHEQYFGPGTRLTVT.

The V gene is TRBV11-2, the J gene TRBJ2-7, with 8 bases aligning to TRBD1. Germline trimming cut 5 bases from V and 6 bases from J; bases unmatched to any gene: 12. The germline V gene has CDR1 SGHAT and CDR2 FQNNGV. This CDR3 spans 15 amino acids. CDR3 sequence (DNA): TGTGCCAGCAGCAACCTGGACAGGGTGTTTGGCGAGCAGTACTTC. It yields the protein CASSNLDRVFGEQYF.

The gene calls are TRBV6-1 and TRBJ2-3, with 9 bases fitting TRBD1. Germline assignment: CDR1 MNHNS and CDR2 SASEGT. V lost 5 bases to trimming and J lost 4 bases; unmatched junction nucleotides: 7. The CDR3 is made up of 15 amino acids. The CDR3: CASSRQGVGADTQYF. The CDR3 nucleotides read TGTGCCAGCAGTCGACAGGGGGTAGGGGCAGATACGCAGTATTTT.

As DNA, the CDR3 is TGCGCCAGCAGCCAAGGATGGACAGGCTCTGGGGCCAACGTCCTGACTTTC. Protein: CASSQGWTGSGANVLTF. The genes are TRBV4-1 and TRBJ2-6; 7 nucleotides line up with TRBD1. CDR3 length: 17 residues. Germline CDR1 and CDR2: MGHRA and YSYEKL. With 1 base clipped from V and 0 bases from J, the junction kept 3 bases outside the gene matches.

This clone was picked up one time. This rearrangement joins TRBV4-1 to TRBJ2-3; TRBD2 aligns across 7 bases. V gave up 4 bases and J gave up 3 bases; unmatched junction bases: 10. CDR3 size: 16 residues. Germline V lookup: CDR1 MGHRA, CDR2 YSYEKL. CDR3 amino acids: CASSPRGSSGTDTQYF. The CDR3 DNA is TGCGCCAGCAGCCCTAGAGGTAGTAGCGGGACAGATACGCAGTATTTT.

The chain couples TRBV7-9 to TRBJ1-4, with TRBD1 matching over 9 bases. Germline CDR1 and CDR2: SEHNR and FQNEAQ (reference sequence). CDR3 length: 14 residues. Trimming took 6 bases from V and 8 from J; bases not matched to a gene: 7. The DNA for the CDR3 is TGTGCCAGCAGTTCTACAGGGGGCAGCGAAAAACTGTTTTTT. This translates into CASSSTGGSEKLFF.

The gene calls are TRBV28 and TRBJ2-3, with D possibly TRBD2 on 6 matching bases. V gave up 7 bases and J gave up 0 bases, with 14 bases separating them. The CDR3 length is 15 residues. Germline V gene sequence: CDR1 MDHEN, CDR2 SYDVKM. The CDR3 nucleotides read TGTGCCAGCAACCAGCTACTAGCTAGCACAGATACGCAGTATTTT. The encoded protein is CASNQLLASTDTQYF.

The chain uses TRBV2 and TRBJ2-7, with 10 positions matching TRBD2. The CDR3 has 15 amino acids. The V and J ends lost 2 bases and 4 bases, in that order; junction bases with no gene match: 5. Germline CDR1 is SNHLY and CDR2 is FYNNEI. The CDR3 region has the DNA TGTGCCAGCAGTGAAATAGAACTAGCGGGATACGAGCAGTACTTC. Translating gives CASSEIELAGYEQYF.

The rearrangement joins TRBV2 to TRBJ2-7, with 11 bases lining up with TRBD2. The V gene end was trimmed by 4 bases and the J gene end by 6 bases; junction bases not matched to a gene: 5. Germline values: CDR1 SNHLY, CDR2 FYNNEI. This CDR3 is 14 amino acids long. The CDR3 reads CASSVELAGVEQYF. The CDR3 nucleotides are TGTGCCAGCAGTGTAGAACTAGCGGGAGTCGAGCAGTACTTC. The full variable domain, in which reference TRBV2 and TRBJ2-7 provide the parts outside the CDR3, is EPEVTQTPSHQVTQMGQEVILRCVPISNHLYFYWYRQILGQKVEFLVSFYNNEISEKSEIFDDQFSVERPDGSNFTLKIRSTKLEDSAMYFCASSVELAGVEQYFGPGTRLTVT.

The rearrangement links TRBV19 to TRBJ1-1; no firm D call. V lost 3 bases to trimming and J lost 1 base, with 9 bases between them. The germline gives CDR1 LNHDA, CDR2 SQIVND (reference sequence). The CDR3 is 14 residues long. CDR3: CASSIREANTEAFF. The CDR3 DNA reads as TGTGCCAGTAGTATTCGCGAGGCGAACACTGAAGCTTTCTTT.

V usage is TRBV7-8 and J usage is TRBJ1-2; D possibly corresponds to TRBD1 (6 bases). The germline V and J ends were trimmed by 5 bases and 4 bases, with 23 bases remaining between them. CDR3 length: 17 residues. CDR1 is SGHVS, CDR2 FQNEAQ, per germline. The CDR3 coding sequence is TGTGCCAGCAGCGTTACGGCAACAGGGACGCAATTCTATGGCTACACCTTC. It specifies CASSVTATGTQFYGYTF.

This chain joins TRBV15 and TRBJ2-3; the D gene is possibly TRBD2 (6 bases). Germline V gene data show CDR1 as LNHNV and CDR2 as YYDKDF (reference sequence). This CDR3 has 19 residues. The ends were cut back, 1 base at V and 0 bases at J, with 20 bases in the middle. The CDR3 bases are TGTGCCACCAGCAGAGGGCGACTAGGGGAACATTCTAGCACAGATACGCAGTATTTT. As protein: CATSRGRLGEHSSTDTQYF.

The chain carries TRBV2 and TRBJ2-7, with D possibly matching TRBD2 (7 bases). CDR3 length equals 15 residues. Looked up from germline, CDR1 is SNHLY and CDR2 is FYNNEI. V lost 2 bases and J 6 bases, leaving 17 bases between the germline ends. The CDR3, as DNA: TGTGCCAGCAGTGAAAGGGGAGGGGGATTCGGCGAGCAGTACTTC. This sequence encodes CASSERGGGFGEQYF.